This T cell receptor (beta chain) derives from a study of blood T cell repertoires in COVID-19. Study overall: Samples representing acute and convalescent COVID-19 were sourced from the United States, Italy and Spain.

Original handling: By means of reference gene primer amplification, nucleated cell counts were estimated. TCRdb's copy holds only in-frame clones and misses some; the assay was immunoSEQ multiplex PCR. V and J calls and clone size are copied from that table; D and trimming were computed from the DNA. The table has more than 100,000 clones, about 78% seen once. CDR3 length: 15 amino acids. Germline CDR1 is SGHDT and CDR2 is YYEEEE. J lost 2 bases, V lost 0 bases, and 3 bases had no gene match. The sequence was obtained from a man between 65 and 79 years old with acute or convalescent COVID-19. J is TRBJ2-5 and V is TRBV5-6; TRBD1 matches 8 bases. The material sequenced was peripheral blood. The chain's CDR3 is CASSLVRTGQETQYF. The CDR3 nucleotides are TGTGCCAGCAGCTTGGTGAGGACAGGGCAAGAGACCCAGTACTTC.